This record covers a single T cell receptor beta chain. Antigen specificity is unknown. The data belong to a study of cytomegalovirus exposure and HLA in healthy donors. The donors were healthy bone marrow donors. Study-level findings and limits: Altogether, 164 TCR beta chains were recorded as cytomegalovirus-associated. Presence/absence analysis assumed near-uniform sequencing depth across donors.

The CDR3 length is 17 residues. V was trimmed by 0 bases and J by 0 bases, leaving 9 bases between them. CDR1 is LNHNV and CDR2 is YYDKDF in the germline V gene (reference sequence). The PCR had 60 Vbeta and 13 Jbeta primers. This table comes from immunoSEQ multiplex PCR, and its TCRdb copy is limited to in-frame clones, with some not included. In all, the sample yields fewer than 95,000 clones. The chain couples TRBV15 to TRBJ2-6; perhaps TRBD2 as D (5 bases). This TCR came from a woman in her forties in good health and CMV-seropositive. Specimen: PBMCs. Written as DNA, the CDR3 is TGTGCCACCAGCAGAGAGGCCAGCGGCTCTGGGGCCAACGTCCTGACTTTC. Protein: CATSREASGSGANVLTF.